Below are 15 T cell receptor beta chains sequenced from a single sample in a study of control samples from healthy donors and cancer patients. Produced via immunoSEQ multiplex PCR; TCRdb's table is partial and in-frame only. In the table there are about 140,000 clones, about 89% of which are singletons. The sequenced sample consisted of blood. These receptors were collected from a man aged 18 to 29 in good health.

This sequence joins TRBV6-5 and TRBJ1-2; D gene ambiguous. In germline, CDR1 is MNHEY, CDR2 SVGAGI. V was shortened by 8 bases and J by 4 bases, with 11 bases between the two germline ends. This CDR3 is 12 amino acids long. CDR3 loop: CASVAGTYGYTF. CDR3 nucleotide sequence: TGTGCCAGCGTGGCAGGAACCTATGGCTACACCTTC.

The rearrangement uses TRBV6-5 and TRBJ1-1, with no clear D. V dropped 0 bases and J dropped 5 bases, with 13 bases sitting between them. CDR1 MNHEY and CDR2 SVGAGI come from the germline V gene. The CDR3 loop spans 15 amino acids. The DNA for the CDR3 is TGTGCCAGCAGTTACTCGAAGAGGGTACGTACTGAAGCTTTCTTT. Its protein product is CASSYSKRVRTEAFF.

V is TRBV30 and J is TRBJ2-7; D may be TRBD1 (6 bases). This CDR3 is 11 amino acids long. Germline CDR1 reads GTSNPN; CDR2 reads SVGIG (reference sequence). V was cut by 2 bases and J by 7 bases, with 9 bases left in between. The CDR3 nucleotides are TGTGCCTGGAGTCAGGACAGTGAGCAGTACTTC. Translated: CAWSQDSEQYF.

The genes are TRBV5-5 and TRBJ1-6; D is perhaps TRBD1 (5 bases). V lost 1 base to trimming and J lost 7 bases, with 12 bases between them. Germline loops: CDR1 SGHKS, CDR2 YYEKEE (reference sequence). The CDR3 is 15 amino acids. The chain's CDR3 is CASSLRQPQNSPLHF. The DNA of the CDR3 is TGTGCCAGCAGCTTGCGACAGCCCCAAAATTCACCCCTCCACTTT. Full variable domain (remainder filled in from reference TRBV5-5 and TRBJ1-6): DAGVTQSPTHLIKTRGQQVTLRCSPISGHKSVSWYQQVLGQGPQFIFQYYEKEERGRGNFPDRFSARQFPNYSSELNVNALLLGDSALYLCASSLRQPQNSPLHFGNGTRLTVT.

The chain recombines TRBV19 with TRBJ2-1; a weak D match, TRBD1 (6 bases). The CDR3 is 14 residues long. V gave up 5 bases and J gave up 4 bases, with 12 bases separating them. Germline-derived CDR1 and CDR2 are LNHDA and SQIVND (reference sequence). The CDR3 is CASSPWTAYNEQFF. The CDR3 coding sequence is TGTGCCAGTAGTCCCTGGACAGCTTACAATGAGCAGTTCTTC.

This chain links TRBV5-6 with TRBJ1-3, with D maybe TRBD1 (5 bases). This CDR3 comprises 16 residues. CDR1 is SGHDT and CDR2 is YYEEEE in the germline V gene. V lost 0 bases and J lost 0, with 10 bases in between. This CDR3 reads CASSLGKGFSGNTIYF. The CDR3 DNA sequence: TGTGCCAGCAGCTTGGGAAAGGGGTTCTCTGGAAACACCATATATTTT.

The J gene is TRBJ2-7, the V gene TRBV12-5, with D possibly being TRBD1 (7 bases). Trimming pared 6 bases from V and 6 bases from J, leaving 18 bases between. Germline CDR1 is LGHNT and CDR2 is FRNRAP. This CDR3 has 14 residues. CDR3: CASGQRQGGSEQYF. Written as DNA, the CDR3 is TGTGCTAGTGGACAGAGACAGGGAGGTAGCGAGCAGTACTTC. The full variable domain, with the rest looked up from reference TRBV12-5 and TRBJ2-7, is DARVTQTPRHKVTEMGQEVTMRCQPILGHNTVFWYRQTMMQGLELLAYFRNRAPLDDSGMPKDRFSAEMPDATLATLKIQPSEPRDSAVYFCASGQRQGGSEQYFGPGTRLTVT.

This CDR3 is CASSQDQGREGGYTF. The CDR3, as DNA: TGTGCCAGCAGCCAAGATCAAGGAAGGGAGGGTGGCTACACCTTC. The J gene is TRBJ1-2, the V gene TRBV4-2; no firm D call. Trimming took off 0 bases at V and 7 bases at J, with 15 bases between the two ends. Germline values: CDR1 LGHNA, CDR2 YNFKEQ. CDR3 length: 15 amino acids.

V and J are TRBV6-5 and TRBJ2-7, with D perhaps matching TRBD2 (6 bases). V shed 1 base and J shed 4 bases, with 14 bases lying between them. The CDR3 loop spans 15 amino acids. The germline V gene encodes CDR1 MNHEY and CDR2 SVGAGI. CDR3 protein: CASSYYAGSRYEQYF. The CDR3 DNA follows: TGTGCCAGCAGTTACTATGCGGGGAGCAGGTACGAGCAGTACTTC.

V gene TRBV2 combines with J gene TRBJ2-7; D might be TRBD2 (6 bases). Germline-derived CDR1 and CDR2 are SNHLY and FYNNEI. Trimming shortened V by 10 bases and J by 3 bases, and 19 bases separated the two germline ends. The CDR3 runs to 14 residues. In DNA form, the CDR3 reads TGTGCCACCACCCTCGACGGGAGTCGCTACGAGCAGTACTTC. Its translation: CATTLDGSRYEQYF.

This chain connects TRBV7-9 to TRBJ2-3; no clear D gene. V lost 1 base, J lost 4 bases, and 9 bases lay in between. This CDR3 has 14 residues. Germline V gene data show CDR1 as SEHNR and CDR2 as FQNEAQ (reference sequence). Here the CDR3 DNA reads TGTGCCAGCAGCTTAGAAAGATGGTCAGATACGCAGTATTTT. This sequence encodes CASSLERWSDTQYF. Full variable domain (remainder filled in from reference TRBV7-9 and TRBJ2-3): DTGVSQNPRHKITKRGQNVTFRCDPISEHNRLYWYRQTLGQGPEFLTYFQNEAQLEKSRLLSDRFSAERPKGSFSTLEIQRTEQGDSAMYLCASSLERWSDTQYFGPGTRLTVL.

The chain's CDR3 is CASSRPVGAGETQYF. The CDR3 coding sequence is TGTGCCAGCAGCCGCCCCGTTGGGGCAGGAGAGACCCAGTACTTC. This sequence joins TRBV7-9 and TRBJ2-5; TRBD1 might be the D (5 bases). This CDR3 contains 15 residues. V was trimmed by 5 bases and J by 4 bases, leaving 17 bases between them. Looked up from germline, CDR1 is SEHNR and CDR2 is FQNEAQ (reference sequence). The whole variable domain, filled in from reference TRBV7-9 and TRBJ2-5, reads DTGVSQNPRHKITKRGQNVTFRCDPISEHNRLYWYRQTLGQGPEFLTYFQNEAQLEKSRLLSDRFSAERPKGSFSTLEIQRTEQGDSAMYLCASSRPVGAGETQYFGPGTRLLVL.

J is TRBJ2-7 and V is TRBV5-4; TRBD2 aligns across 8 bases. The CDR3 contains 15 residues. Germline CDR1 and CDR2: SGHNT and YYREEE (reference sequence). V lost 4 bases to trimming and J lost 1 base; unmatched junction nucleotides: 7. Written as DNA, the CDR3 is TGTGCCAGCAGCCCCAAAACGGGGGGGTCCTACGAGCAGTACTTC. Translated, it gives CASSPKTGGSYEQYF.

The genes are TRBV12-3 or TRBV12-4 and TRBJ2-7; weak D call: TRBD2 (5 bases). The CDR3 is made up of 13 amino acids. V was shortened by 4 bases and J by 4 bases, with 11 bases between the two germline ends. The CDR3 region has the DNA TGTGCCAGCAGTTGGGGAGACGATTACGAGCAGTACTTC. Its translation is CASSWGDDYEQYF.

The chain uses TRBV6-2 or TRBV6-3 and TRBJ2-7; 9 bases are shared with TRBD1. Germline V gene data show CDR1 as MNHEY and CDR2 as SVGEGT. Trimming took 6 bases from V and 0 from J; bases not matched to a gene: 9. The CDR3 covers 16 residues. The CDR3 region is CASSPIPGQGSYEQYF. For the CDR3, the DNA is TGTGCCAGCAGCCCCATTCCGGGACAGGGCTCCTACGAGCAGTACTTC.